The 12 T cell receptor beta chains presented below share a single source sample, sequenced in a study of CD8 T cells in Susac syndrome. About 0.5 to 1 ug RNA was reverse transcribed with random hexamers. MiXCR was run by TCRdb on the immunoSEQ multiplex PCR reads, yielding one entry per CDR3 protein. The table shows approximately 70,000 distinct CDR3 sequences, with just over 95% occurring only once. Specimen: CD4+ T cells from PBMCs. Receptor source: a human donor with multiple sclerosis.

CDR3: CATSMAGGGVNQPQHF. In DNA, the CDR3 is TGTGCCACCAGTATGGCAGGGGGCGGTGTCAATCAGCCCCAGCATTTT. The chain combines TRBV24-1 with TRBJ1-5, with 8 bases identical to TRBD1. The CDR3 covers 16 residues. V gave up 6 bases and J gave up 3 bases; unmatched junction bases: 9. Germline V gene data show CDR1 as KGHDR and CDR2 as SFDVKD.

The chain has TRBV5-6 and TRBJ2-1; a possible D gene is TRBD1 (5 bases). CDR1 SGHDT and CDR2 YYEEEE come from the germline V gene. V gave up 4 bases and J gave up 8 bases, with 10 bases separating them. The CDR3 length is 12 residues. The CDR3 bases are TGTGCCAGCAGCCGACAAGGGGATGAGCAGTTCTTC. Protein product: CASSRQGDEQFF.

The chain employs TRBV20-1 and TRBJ2-5, with a possible D match to TRBD1 (6 bases). Germline V gene sequence: CDR1 DFQATT, CDR2 SNEGSKA (reference sequence). V was cut by 7 bases and J by 5 bases, with 11 bases left in between. The CDR3 totals 11 residues. The CDR3 nucleotides are TGCAGTGGGCTTGGGGGCGAGACCCAGTACTTC. This gives the protein CSGLGGETQYF.

V gene TRBV29-1 combines with J gene TRBJ2-7; D possibly corresponds to TRBD1 (6 bases). The germline V gene encodes CDR1 SQVTM and CDR2 ANQGSEA. Trimming took 1 base from V and 6 from J, leaving 16 bases between them. The CDR3 loop spans 14 amino acids. DNA for the CDR3: TGCAGCGTTGAAGCTGGGGCAGGGGCTGCCGAGCAGTACTTC. It yields the protein CSVEAGAGAAEQYF.

The chain links TRBV4-1 to TRBJ2-7; 14 nucleotides line up with TRBD2. J lost 5 bases, V lost 3 bases, and 3 bases had no gene match. CDR1 is MGHRA and CDR2 is YSYEKL in the germline V gene. The CDR3 is 15 residues long. This CDR3 reads CASSQGLAGENEQYF. Here the CDR3 DNA reads TGCGCCAGCAGCCAGGGACTAGCGGGGGAGAACGAGCAGTACTTC.

The rearrangement links TRBV5-4 to TRBJ2-3, with TRBD2 matching 13 bases. V was clipped by 3 bases and J by 0 bases; unmatched bases: 4. The germline V gene encodes CDR1 SGHNT and CDR2 YYREEE (reference sequence). The CDR3 loop spans 17 amino acids. The CDR3: CASSYGTSGVSTDTQYF. The CDR3 region has the DNA TGTGCCAGCAGCTACGGGACTAGCGGGGTCAGCACAGATACGCAGTATTTT. Full variable domain (rest looked up from reference TRBV5-4 and TRBJ2-3): ETGVTQSPTHLIKTRGQQVTLRCSSQSGHNTVSWYQQALGQGPQFIFQYYREEENGRGNFPPRFSGLQFPNYSSELNVNALELDDSALYLCASSYGTSGVSTDTQYFGPGTRLTVL.

The J gene is TRBJ2-1, the V gene TRBV7-9; 7 nucleotides match TRBD1. CDR3 length equals 15 residues. Trimming removed 5 bases from V and 4 bases from J; junction bases left unmatched: 8. Germline V gene lookup returns CDR1 SEHNR and CDR2 FQNEAQ (reference sequence). CDR3 sequence reads: CASSSDRAPYNEQFF. The CDR3 DNA reads TGTGCCAGCAGCAGTGACAGGGCCCCTTACAATGAGCAGTTCTTC.

The gene calls are TRBV7-9 and TRBJ1-1; D is unclear. Trimming removed 2 bases at V and 4 bases at J, with 11 bases between. Germline loops: CDR1 SEHNR, CDR2 FQNEAQ (reference sequence). The CDR3 extends over 14 amino acids. CDR3 residues: CASSLIPVRTEAFF. For the CDR3, the DNA is TGTGCCAGCAGCTTAATCCCGGTTCGCACTGAAGCTTTCTTT.

The rearrangement links TRBV6-5 to TRBJ2-6, with TRBD1 matching over 8 bases. The CDR3 runs to 18 residues. After removal of 1 base from V and 0 bases from J, the junction contained 5 bases not matched to a gene. CDR1 and CDR2 (germline): MNHEY, SVGAGI. In DNA, the CDR3 is TGTGCCAGCAGTTACTTTGGGACAGGAGTCTCTGGGGCCAACGTCCTGACTTTC. Translated, it gives CASSYFGTGVSGANVLTF.

The CDR3 DNA reads as TGTGCCTGGAGTGTACGAGGCAGCTCCGGGTCCCTCCACTTT. The encoded protein is CAWSVRGSSGSLHF. This sequence joins TRBV30 and TRBJ1-6; D is unresolved. CDR3 length: 14 residues. The germline V gene encodes CDR1 GTSNPN and CDR2 SVGIG (reference sequence). V shed 0 bases and J shed 14 bases, with 17 bases lying between them.

As DNA, the CDR3 is TGTGCCAGCAGCGTAGTCCCGGGCTACGAGCAGTACTTC. Its protein product is CASSVVPGYEQYF. The rearrangement links TRBV9 to TRBJ2-7; D ambiguous. The germline gives CDR1 SGDLS, CDR2 YYNGEE. Deletions cut 0 bases from V and 3 bases from J, with 7 bases between. This CDR3 has 13 residues.

This clonotype came up once. J is TRBJ1-5 and V is TRBV7-8, with TRBD1 identical over 12 bases. V gave up 0 bases and J gave up 7 bases; unmatched junction bases: 7. CDR1 SGHVS and CDR2 FQNEAQ come from the germline V gene. The CDR3 length is 17 residues. CDR3 sequence: CASSLAVGQGAWQPQHF. DNA for the CDR3: TGTGCCAGCAGCTTAGCGGTGGGACAGGGGGCATGGCAGCCCCAGCATTTT.